Below are 18 T cell receptor beta chains sequenced from a single sample in a study of shared clonotypes between healthy human individuals (dated by TCRdb to 2018 to 2021). The library was obtained by the immunoSEQ multiplex PCR assay. TCRdb took this table from immuneACCESS and kept in-frame rearrangements with V and J called. Such tables lack part of the clones; where checked against another copy, unresolved V genes explain under half of the gap, and the rest is unexplained. The sample includes about a million clones, with approximately 80% observed a single time. The ten biggest clones cover 0.89% of the sample. The specimen sequenced was memory CD4+ T cells from PBMCs. Reading the label with the study, this specimen's cell subset or site is: CD45RA-negative fraction. These receptors originate from a man aged 18 to 30 in good health. Some clones in this sample may be carry-over from other donors' samples.

In this sample, this clone turned up a few times. The genes are TRBV4-1 and TRBJ1-4; no reliable D call. CDR3 size: 15 residues. Germline CDR1 MGHRA, CDR2 YSYEKL. The germline V and J ends were trimmed by 1 base and 11 bases, with 17 bases remaining between them. CDR3 in amino acids: CASSQAVQPAWKLFF. In nucleotides, the CDR3 is TGCGCCAGCAGCCAAGCGGTGCAGCCGGCATGGAAACTGTTTTTT.

This clone turned up a few times. J is TRBJ2-5 and V is TRBV6-1; 7 bases are shared with TRBD1. Trimming cost V 6 bases and J 5 bases; bases outside gene matches: 6. The germline V gene encodes CDR1 MNHNS and CDR2 SASEGT. CDR3 size: 13 residues. Here the CDR3 reads CASRYRGGETQYF. DNA of the CDR3: TGTGCCAGCAGATACAGGGGTGGGGAGACCCAGTACTTC.

This clone was picked up many times. The chain employs TRBV11-3 and TRBJ1-6; D remains ambiguous. Trimming removed 2 bases from V and 8 bases from J, with 7 bases in between. In germline, CDR1 is SGHNT, CDR2 YENEEA. The CDR3 runs 13 residues. CDR3 coding DNA: TGTGCCAGCAGCTTAAATACCGATTCACCCCTCCACTTT. It encodes CASSLNTDSPLHF.

The chain is built from TRBV28 and TRBJ2-7; possibly TRBD2 for D (5 bases). CDR1 is MDHEN and CDR2 is SYDVKM in the germline V gene. This CDR3 has 12 residues. Between the trimmed V and J ends, which lost 1 base and 9 bases, there was a span of 10 bases. The CDR3: CASSLSSGLQYF. In DNA, the CDR3 is TGTGCCAGCAGTTTATCGTCAGGACTGCAGTACTTC.

This clone was counted between two and nine times. The same CDR3 also results from other DNA sequences found in this sample. J is TRBJ1-2 and V is TRBV28; D is unresolved. Trimming removed 2 bases from V and 6 bases from J, with 1 base in between. CDR3 size: 10 residues. CDR1 MDHEN and CDR2 SYDVKM come from the germline V gene. The CDR3 region is CASSLNGYTF. CDR3 bases: TGTGCCAGCAGTTTAAATGGCTACACCTTC.

In regard to this clone: A much larger clonotype is one base distant, so this may be a read error. The CDR3 region is CASSEFGTGGSSCGYTF. In DNA, the CDR3 is TGTGCCAGCAGTGAGTTTGGGACAGGGGGATCGAGTTGTGGCTACACCTTC. The chain links TRBV2 to TRBJ1-2; 11 bases agree with TRBD1. The length of the CDR3 is 17 residues. With V trimmed by 3 bases and J by 7 bases, 13 bases remained unmatched. Germline V CDR1 and CDR2: SNHLY, FYNNEI.

The chain carries TRBV18 and TRBJ1-2, with D tentatively TRBD1 (5 bases). V lost 6 bases and J lost 4, with 18 bases in between. The CDR3 length is 15 residues. Germline V gene sequence: CDR1 KGHSH, CDR2 LQKENI. The CDR3 DNA follows: TGTGCCAGCTCCCAGGGTAGTCCTCAAGTCTATGGCTACACCTTC. Protein product: CASSQGSPQVYGYTF.

The chain employs TRBV28 and TRBJ2-5; D may match TRBD1 or TRBD2 (5 bases each). Matching the DNA end better, TRBJ2-7 makes the J call doubtful. CDR1 and CDR2 from the germline V gene are MDHEN and SYDVKM. This CDR3 is 12 amino acids long. CDR3 in amino acids: CASRGRGYEQYF. The CDR3 nucleotides read TGTGCCAGCAGGGGACGGGGTTACGAGCAGTACTTC.

The chain joins TRBV2 to TRBJ2-7; D is ambiguous. CDR1 SNHLY and CDR2 FYNNEI come from the germline V gene. V was clipped by 4 bases and J by 5 bases, with 6 bases between them. The CDR3 consists of 11 residues. The CDR3 loop reads CASSVLNEQYF. The CDR3 nucleotides are TGTGCCAGCAGTGTCCTTAACGAGCAGTACTTC.

This chain uses TRBV5-4 with TRBJ2-3; D is ambiguous. The CDR3 totals 13 residues. CDR1 is SGHNT and CDR2 is YYREEE in the germline V gene (reference sequence). Trimming pared 2 bases from V and 2 bases from J, leaving 6 bases between. CDR3 nucleotides: TGTGCCAGCAGCTTACCCCCCACAGATACGCAGTATTTT. Amino acids: CASSLPPTDTQYF.

The chain recombines TRBV5-1 with TRBJ1-5, with D unresolved. Germline V gene sequence: CDR1 SGHRS, CDR2 YFSETQ. V dropped 1 base and J dropped 5 bases, with 7 bases sitting between them. This CDR3 region has 13 residues. Written as DNA, the CDR3 is TGCGCCAGCAGCTTGATCGGGCATCAGCCCCAGCATTTT. Translation: CASSLIGHQPQHF. Full variable domain (remainder filled in from reference TRBV5-1 and TRBJ1-5): KAGVTQTPRYLIKTRGQQVTLSCSPISGHRSVSWYQQTPGQGLQFLFEYFSETQRNKGNFPGRFSGRQFSNSRSEMNVSTLELGDSALYLCASSLIGHQPQHFGDGTRLSIL.

This chain uses TRBV27 with TRBJ2-7, with D maybe TRBD1 (5 bases). Deletions cut 8 bases from V and 0 bases from J, with 14 bases between. Germline V gene lookup returns CDR1 MNHEY and CDR2 SMNVEV (reference sequence). The CDR3 consists of 14 residues. The CDR3 sequence is CASGHHKTSYEQYF. The DNA for the CDR3 is TGTGCCAGCGGACACCACAAAACCTCCTACGAGCAGTACTTC.

A word on this clone: A much larger clone lies a single base off, so this may be a read error. The rearrangement links TRBV7-3 to TRBJ2-2; 8 nucleotides line up with TRBD2. From germline, CDR1 is SGHTA and CDR2 FQGTGA. The CDR3 runs 16 residues. The CDR3 sequence: CASSLRGGRNTGELLF. In DNA form, the CDR3 reads TGTGCCAGCAGCTTAAGGGGCGGGAGGAACACCGGGGAGCTGCTTTTT.

This clone occurred a few times. The chain joins TRBV28 to TRBJ1-2; D is perhaps TRBD1 (6 bases). The CDR3 is 16 amino acids. Germline V CDR1 and CDR2: MDHEN, SYDVKM. V was shortened by 4 bases and J by 5 bases, with 20 bases between the two germline ends. In nucleotides, the CDR3 is TGTGCCAGCAGTTCCTTACACCGGGGGCAGGGGTATGGCTACACCTTC. Encoded protein: CASSSLHRGQGYGYTF.

In this sample, this clone turned up a few times. CDR3 loop: CASSRLVGEQFF. The CDR3 coding sequence is TGTGCCAGCAGCCGACTAGTCGGGGAGCAGTTCTTC. The chain uses TRBV6-5 and TRBJ2-1; possible D gene TRBD2, 6 bases. Deletions cut 6 bases from V and 10 bases from J, with 13 bases between. From germline, CDR1 is MNHEY and CDR2 SVGAGI. The CDR3 runs 12 residues.

This clone was detected only a few times. The rearrangement links TRBV7-4 to TRBJ2-7; 8 nucleotides agree with TRBD2. J gave up 3 bases and V 5 bases, and 9 bases lay outside the gene matches. CDR1 and CDR2 from the germline V gene are SGHVT and SQSDAQ. The CDR3 length is 15 residues. CDR3 region: CASSPRGGGLYEQYF. CDR3 sequence (DNA): TGTGCCAGCAGCCCGAGGGGCGGGGGGCTCTACGAGCAGTACTTC.

J is TRBJ2-5 and V is TRBV7-7; TRBD2 aligns across 9 bases. CDR1 is SSHAT, CDR2 FNYEAQ, per germline (reference sequence). This CDR3 is 15 amino acids long. The trim removed 3 bases at V and 3 bases at J, leaving 5 bases unmatched. CDR3 in DNA: TGTGCCAGCAGCTTTAGGGCTAGCGGGAAAGAGACCCAGTACTTC. It translates to CASSFRASGKETQYF.

The CDR3 here is CAWSAGRQARNEKLFF. CDR3 in DNA: TGTGCCTGGAGTGCCGGAAGACAGGCCCGCAATGAAAAACTGTTTTTT. The chain employs TRBV30 and TRBJ1-4; a possible D gene is TRBD1 (6 bases). Germline assignment: CDR1 GTSNPN and CDR2 SVGIG (reference sequence). This CDR3 spans 16 amino acids. Trimming pared 1 base from V and 5 bases from J, leaving 17 bases between.